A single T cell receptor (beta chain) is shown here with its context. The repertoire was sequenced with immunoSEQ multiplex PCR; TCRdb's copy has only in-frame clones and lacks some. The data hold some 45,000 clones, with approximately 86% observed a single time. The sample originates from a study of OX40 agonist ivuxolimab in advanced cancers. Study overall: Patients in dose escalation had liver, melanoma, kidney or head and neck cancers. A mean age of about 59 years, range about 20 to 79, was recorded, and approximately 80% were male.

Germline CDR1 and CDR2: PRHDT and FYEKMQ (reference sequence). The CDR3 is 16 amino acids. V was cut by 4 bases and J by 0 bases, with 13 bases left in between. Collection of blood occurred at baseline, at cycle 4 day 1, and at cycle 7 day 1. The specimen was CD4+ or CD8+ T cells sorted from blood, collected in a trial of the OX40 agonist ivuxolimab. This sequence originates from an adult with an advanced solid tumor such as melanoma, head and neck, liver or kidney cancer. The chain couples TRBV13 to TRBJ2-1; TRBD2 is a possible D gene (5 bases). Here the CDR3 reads CASSSLGESSYNEQFF. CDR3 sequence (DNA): TGTGCCAGCAGCTCCCTCGGGGAGAGCTCCTACAATGAGCAGTTCTTC.